A selection of T cell receptor beta chains follows, all from one sample in a study of siplizumab effects on memory and regulatory T cells. Libraries were prepared by immunoSEQ multiplex PCR; TCRdb keeps only in-frame clonotypes and omits some of them. The sample consists of about 82,000 clones, about 91% of them appearing once. The sequenced material came from Tregs sorted from blood. All receptors come from a human donor in good health. Both conserved end residues are part of each CDR3. Each record gives: D gene, J gene, clone size, V gene, CDR3 DNA, CDR3 protein. D genes are given only for firm matches. Size values are once, few and many counts, or a class for expanded clones, and some rows have none.

D: -
J: TRBJ2-3
size: -
V: TRBV6-5
DNA: TGTGCCAGCAGCCGCCGGGCGGGGAGCACAGATACGCAGTATTTT
CDR3: CASSRRAGSTDTQYF

D: -
J: TRBJ2-7
size: -
V: TRBV5-6
DNA: TGTGCCAGCGGACGGCCCCTCACTCTCCACGAGCAGTACTTC
CDR3: CASGRPLTLHEQYF

D: -
J: TRBJ1-1
size: -
V: TRBV2
DNA: TGTGCAAGCGGACAGTCTGGGGGAGTAACTGAAGCTTTCTTT
CDR3: CASGQSGGVTEAFF

D: TRBD2
J: TRBJ2-2
size: -
V: TRBV4-3
DNA: TGCGCCAGCAGCCGCGGACTAGCGGGGGGCCTTGGTACCGGGGAGCTGTTTTTT
CDR3: CASSRGLAGGLGTGELFF

D: -
J: TRBJ2-7
size: -
V: TRBV6-1
DNA: TGTGCCAGCAGTGAAGGGGGGACCCGATTCTACGAGCAGTACTTC
CDR3: CASSEGGTRFYEQYF

D: TRBD1
J: TRBJ2-7
size: -
V: TRBV5-4
DNA: TGTGCCAGCAGCCCGGACCCGACAGGGGCTACCTACGAGCAGTACTTC
CDR3: CASSPDPTGATYEQYF

D: TRBD1
J: TRBJ2-3
size: -
V: TRBV6-5
DNA: TGTGCCAGCAGACGACAGGGATTCAGCACAGATACGCAGTATTTT
CDR3: CASRRQGFSTDTQYF

D: -
J: TRBJ1-1
size: -
V: TRBV7-8
DNA: TGTGCCAGCAGCTTACTTAGCAACTGGGCTGAAGCTTTCTTT
CDR3: CASSLLSNWAEAFF

D: -
J: TRBJ1-6
size: once
V: TRBV5-1
DNA: TGCGCCAGCAGCTACGGGACACCCGGCGGCGATAATTCACCCCTCCACTTT
CDR3: CASSYGTPGGDNSPLHF

D: TRBD1
J: TRBJ1-2
size: -
V: TRBV5-5
DNA: TGTGCCAGCAGCTTGAAGAGACAGGGAATCAACTATGGCTACACCTTC
CDR3: CASSLKRQGINYGYTF

D: TRBD1
J: TRBJ1-1
size: -
V: TRBV6-1
DNA: TGTGCCAGCAGTGAATTTAAGGCAGGGGGGAAACGAGCTTTCTTT
CDR3: CASSEFKAGGKRAFF

D: -
J: TRBJ2-1
size: -
V: TRBV7-3
DNA: TGTGCCAGCAGTCTGGGGGAAGCTCTCAATGAGCAGTTCTTC
CDR3: CASSLGEALNEQFF

D: -
J: TRBJ1-6
size: -
V: TRBV27
DNA: TGTGCCAGCAGTCTCTCCAGTTCCTATAATTCACCCCTCCACTTT
CDR3: CASSLSSSYNSPLHF

D: -
J: TRBJ2-1
size: -
V: TRBV19
DNA: TGTGCCACCCAAGTGCGGGGGCGAGCGCAGTTCTTC
CDR3: CATQVRGRAQFF

D: -
J: TRBJ1-1
size: -
V: TRBV7-9
DNA: TGTGCCAGCAGCCGGGGCCCTACAGGGTTTGGCACTGAAGCTTTCTTT
CDR3: CASSRGPTGFGTEAFF

D: -
J: TRBJ1-2
size: -
V: TRBV7-2
DNA: TGTGCCAGCAGGGCAGGGCGGGGGGTATACGGGATCTACACCTTC
CDR3: CASRAGRGVYGIYTF

D: -
J: TRBJ1-1
size: -
V: TRBV10-3
DNA: TGTGCCATCAGTGAAGCAGGGAGCACTGAAGCTTTCTTT
CDR3: CAISEAGSTEAFF

D: -
J: TRBJ2-2
size: -
V: TRBV5-4
DNA: TGTGCCAGCAGCTTGCACGGGAACACCGGGGAGCTGTTTTTT
CDR3: CASSLHGNTGELFF

D: TRBD1
J: TRBJ1-1
size: once
V: TRBV4-3
DNA: TGCGCCAGCAGCCAAGAGACAGGGACCACTGAAGCTTTCTTT
CDR3: CASSQETGTTEAFF

D: -
J: TRBJ1-2
size: -
V: TRBV6-5
DNA: TGTGCCAGCAGTTATATCGAGGGGGGAATCTATGGCTACACCTTC
CDR3: CASSYIEGGIYGYTF

D: -
J: TRBJ2-3
size: -
V: TRBV5-1
DNA: TGCGCCAGCAGCTTGGCTGGGATCGGAGATACGCAGTATTTT
CDR3: CASSLAGIGDTQYF

D: TRBD1
J: TRBJ2-1
size: -
V: TRBV9
DNA: TGTGCCAGCAGCGTAGGTGGTGGACAGGCGGCCCGGGAGCAGTTCTTC
CDR3: CASSVGGGQAAREQFF

D: TRBD1
J: TRBJ1-2
size: -
V: TRBV25-1
DNA: TGTGCCAGCAGTGATGGGACAGGTTACAACTATGGCTACACCTTC
CDR3: CASSDGTGYNYGYTF

D: -
J: TRBJ2-7
size: -
V: TRBV5-6
DNA: TGTGCCAGCAGCCAAATCACAGGGTTATGGGGTTACGAGCAGTACTTC
CDR3: CASSQITGLWGYEQYF

D: -
J: TRBJ1-5
size: -
V: TRBV6-5
DNA: TGTGCCAGCAGTTACTCGGTGAGCAATCAGCCCCAGCATTTT
CDR3: CASSYSVSNQPQHF

D: TRBD2
J: TRBJ2-5
size: -
V: TRBV6-5
DNA: TGTGCCAGCAGCCCCTCGGCGGGGGGGGGAGGGACCCAGTACTTC
CDR3: CASSPSAGGGGTQYF

D: -
J: TRBJ2-7
size: once
V: TRBV18
DNA: TGTGCCAGCTCACCATCAACGGCAGGGTCCGTCCAGCTCGAGCAGTACTTC
CDR3: CASSPSTAGSVQLEQYF

D: TRBD1
J: TRBJ1-5
size: -
V: TRBV10-3
DNA: TGTGCCATCAGGAGGGGGCAGGGACAGCCCCAGCATTTT
CDR3: CAIRRGQGQPQHF

D: -
J: TRBJ1-2
size: -
V: TRBV6-4
DNA: TGTGCCAGCAGTGCCGGGGACACCTTCTATGGCTACACCTTC
CDR3: CASSAGDTFYGYTF

D: TRBD1
J: TRBJ2-7
size: -
V: TRBV19
DNA: TGTGCCAGTAGTCTCAAGACAGGGGCCTACGAGCAGTACTTC
CDR3: CASSLKTGAYEQYF

D: -
J: TRBJ1-4
size: -
V: TRBV5-6
DNA: TGTGCCAGCCTGAGGAGAGGAACGGAAAAACTGTTTTTT
CDR3: CASLRRGTEKLFF

D: TRBD1
J: TRBJ2-3
size: -
V: TRBV7-2
DNA: TGTGCCAGCAGCCGCTCCATTGGGACAGGGACAGATACGCAGTATTTT
CDR3: CASSRSIGTGTDTQYF

D: -
J: TRBJ2-5
size: -
V: TRBV11-2
DNA: TGTGCCAGCAGCTTAGAGAGTGGGTTAGTTGAGGAGACCCAGTACTTC
CDR3: CASSLESGLVEETQYF

D: -
J: TRBJ1-1
size: -
V: TRBV4-2
DNA: TGTGCCAGCAGCCTCCGGGAAACCGGGGAGGCTTTCTTT
CDR3: CASSLRETGEAFF

D: -
J: TRBJ1-5
size: -
V: TRBV15
DNA: TGTGCCACCAGCAGAGATTTGGTGGTGGGACAGCCCCAGCATTTT
CDR3: CATSRDLVVGQPQHF